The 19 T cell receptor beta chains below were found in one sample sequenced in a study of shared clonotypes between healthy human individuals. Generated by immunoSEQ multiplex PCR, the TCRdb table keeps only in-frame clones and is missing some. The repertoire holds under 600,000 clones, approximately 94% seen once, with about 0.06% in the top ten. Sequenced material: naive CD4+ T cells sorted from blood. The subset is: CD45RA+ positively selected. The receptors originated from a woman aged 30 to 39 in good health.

Here the CDR3 reads CASSLFRTATSSGANVLTF. The CDR3 DNA is TGTGCCAGCAGTTTATTTAGGACTGCCACTAGCTCTGGGGCCAACGTCCTGACTTTC. The chain recombines TRBV27 with TRBJ2-6, with TRBD2 as a possible D gene (5 bases). Germline assignment: CDR1 MNHEY and CDR2 SMNVEV (reference sequence). CDR3 length: 19 amino acids. V lost 1 base and J 0 bases, leaving 16 bases between the germline ends.

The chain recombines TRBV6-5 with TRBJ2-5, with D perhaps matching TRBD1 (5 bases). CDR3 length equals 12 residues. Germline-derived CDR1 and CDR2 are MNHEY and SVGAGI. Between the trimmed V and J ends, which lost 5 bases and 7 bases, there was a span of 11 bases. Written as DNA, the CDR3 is TGTGCCAGCAGTCAATCCCAGGGGACCCAGTACTTC. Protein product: CASSQSQGTQYF.

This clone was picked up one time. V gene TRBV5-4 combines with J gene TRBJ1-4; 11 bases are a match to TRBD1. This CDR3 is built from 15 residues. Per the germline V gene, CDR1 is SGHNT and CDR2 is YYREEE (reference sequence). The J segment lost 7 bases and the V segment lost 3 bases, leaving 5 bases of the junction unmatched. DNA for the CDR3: TGTGCCAGCAGCTCCCCGGACAGGGGGCGTGAAAAACTGTTTTTT. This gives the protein CASSSPDRGREKLFF. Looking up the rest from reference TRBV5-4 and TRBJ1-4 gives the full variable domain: ETGVTQSPTHLIKTRGQQVTLRCSSQSGHNTVSWYQQALGQGPQFIFQYYREEENGRGNFPPRFSGLQFPNYSSELNVNALELDDSALYLCASSSPDRGREKLFFGSGTQLSVL.

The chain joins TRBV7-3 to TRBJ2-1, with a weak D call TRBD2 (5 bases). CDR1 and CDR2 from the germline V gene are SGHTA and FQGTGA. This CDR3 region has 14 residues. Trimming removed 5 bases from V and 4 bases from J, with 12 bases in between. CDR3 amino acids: CASSVNREYNEQFF. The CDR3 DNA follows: TGTGCCAGCAGCGTCAACCGGGAATACAATGAGCAGTTCTTC.

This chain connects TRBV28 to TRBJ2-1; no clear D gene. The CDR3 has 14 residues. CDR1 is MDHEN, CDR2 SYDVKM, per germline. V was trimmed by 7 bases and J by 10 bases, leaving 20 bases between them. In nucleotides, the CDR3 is TGTGCCAGCATGGGCTCGGCGGTGATAGGAGAGCAGTTCTTC. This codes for CASMGSAVIGEQFF.

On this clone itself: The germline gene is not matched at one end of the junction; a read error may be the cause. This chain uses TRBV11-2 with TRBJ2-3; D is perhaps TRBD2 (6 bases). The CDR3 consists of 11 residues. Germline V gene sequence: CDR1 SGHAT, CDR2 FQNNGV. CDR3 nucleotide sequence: TGTGCCAGCAGCTTAGGCGGGACGCAGCTTTTT. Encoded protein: CASSLGGTQLF.

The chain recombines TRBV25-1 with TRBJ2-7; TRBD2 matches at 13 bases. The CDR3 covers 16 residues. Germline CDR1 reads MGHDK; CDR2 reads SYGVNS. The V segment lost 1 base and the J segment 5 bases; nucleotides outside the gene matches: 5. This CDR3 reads CASSESWTSGRHEQYF. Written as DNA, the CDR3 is TGTGCCAGCAGTGAATCTTGGACTAGCGGGAGACACGAGCAGTACTTC.

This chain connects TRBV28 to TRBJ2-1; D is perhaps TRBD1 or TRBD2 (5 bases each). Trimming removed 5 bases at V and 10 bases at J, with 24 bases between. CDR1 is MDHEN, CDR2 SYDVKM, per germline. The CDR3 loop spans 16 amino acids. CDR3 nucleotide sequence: TGTGCCAGCAGTCCCCGTCGATGGGGGAGAATAAGGGAGCAGTTCTTC. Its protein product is CASSPRRWGRIREQFF. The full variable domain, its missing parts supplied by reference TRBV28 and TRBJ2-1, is DVKVTQSSRYLVKRTGEKVFLECVQDMDHENMFWYRQDPGLGLRLIYFSYDVKMKEKGDIPEGYSVSREKKERFSLILESASTNQTSMYLCASSPRRWGRIREQFFGPGTRLTVL.

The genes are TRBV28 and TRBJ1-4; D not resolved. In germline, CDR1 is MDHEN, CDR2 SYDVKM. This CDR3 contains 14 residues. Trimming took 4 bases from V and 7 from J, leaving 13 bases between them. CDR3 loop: CASSSLLGGEKLFF. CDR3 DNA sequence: TGTGCCAGCAGTTCCCTTTTGGGCGGTGAAAAACTGTTTTTT.

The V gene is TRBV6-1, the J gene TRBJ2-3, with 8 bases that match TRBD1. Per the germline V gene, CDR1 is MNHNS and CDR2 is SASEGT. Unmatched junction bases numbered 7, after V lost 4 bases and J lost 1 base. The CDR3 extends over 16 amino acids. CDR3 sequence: CASSAVPGQGTDTQYF. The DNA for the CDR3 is TGTGCCAGCAGTGCTGTACCGGGACAGGGCACAGATACGCAGTATTTT.

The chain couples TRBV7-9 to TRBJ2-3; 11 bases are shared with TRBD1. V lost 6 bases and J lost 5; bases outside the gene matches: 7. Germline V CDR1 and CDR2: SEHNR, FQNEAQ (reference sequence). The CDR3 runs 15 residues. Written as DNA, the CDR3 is TGTGCCAGCAGTACATCGGGACAGGGGGTAGATACGCAGTATTTT. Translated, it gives CASSTSGQGVDTQYF.

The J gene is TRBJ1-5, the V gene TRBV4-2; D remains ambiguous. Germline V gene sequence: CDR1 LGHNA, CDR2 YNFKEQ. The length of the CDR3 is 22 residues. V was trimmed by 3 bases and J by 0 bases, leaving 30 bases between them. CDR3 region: CASSHDYLPLPGRPFSNQPQHF. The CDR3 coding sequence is TGTGCCAGCAGCCACGACTATCTACCCCTCCCGGGTCGACCTTTTAGCAATCAGCCCCAGCATTTT.

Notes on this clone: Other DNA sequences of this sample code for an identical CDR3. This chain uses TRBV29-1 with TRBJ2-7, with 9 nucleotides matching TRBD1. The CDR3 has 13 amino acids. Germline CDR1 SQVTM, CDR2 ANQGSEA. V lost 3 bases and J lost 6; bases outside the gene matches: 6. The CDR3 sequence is CSVEGDRGSEQYF. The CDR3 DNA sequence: TGCAGCGTTGAGGGAGACAGGGGGAGCGAGCAGTACTTC.

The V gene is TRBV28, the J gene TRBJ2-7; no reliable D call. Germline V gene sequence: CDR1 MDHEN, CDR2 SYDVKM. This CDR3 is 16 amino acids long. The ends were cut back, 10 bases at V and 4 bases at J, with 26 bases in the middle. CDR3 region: CATHSPIERAPYEQYF. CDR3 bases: TGTGCCACACACTCCCCCATAGAAAGAGCGCCTTACGAGCAGTACTTC.

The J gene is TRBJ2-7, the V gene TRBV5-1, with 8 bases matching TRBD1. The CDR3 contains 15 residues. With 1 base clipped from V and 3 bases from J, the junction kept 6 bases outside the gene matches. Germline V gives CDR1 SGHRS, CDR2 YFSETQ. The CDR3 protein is CASSLTTGGSYEQYF. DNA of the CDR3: TGCGCCAGCAGCTTGACCACAGGGGGGAGCTACGAGCAGTACTTC.

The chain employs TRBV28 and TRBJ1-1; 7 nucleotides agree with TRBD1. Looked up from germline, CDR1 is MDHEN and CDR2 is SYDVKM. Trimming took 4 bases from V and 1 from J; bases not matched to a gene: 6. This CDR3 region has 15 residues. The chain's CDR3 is CASSSFTGENTEAFF. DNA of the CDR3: TGTGCCAGCAGTTCCTTCACAGGGGAGAACACTGAAGCTTTCTTT.

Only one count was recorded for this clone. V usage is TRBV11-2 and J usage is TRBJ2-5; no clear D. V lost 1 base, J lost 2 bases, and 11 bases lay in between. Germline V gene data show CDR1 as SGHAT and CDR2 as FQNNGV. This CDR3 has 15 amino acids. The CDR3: CASSLVYGIQETQYF. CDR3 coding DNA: TGTGCCAGCAGCTTAGTTTATGGGATACAAGAGACCCAGTACTTC.

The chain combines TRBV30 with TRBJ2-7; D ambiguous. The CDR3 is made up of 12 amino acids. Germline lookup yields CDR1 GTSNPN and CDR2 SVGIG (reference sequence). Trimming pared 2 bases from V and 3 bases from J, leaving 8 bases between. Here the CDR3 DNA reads TGTGCCTGGAGTCAGGACCTCTACGAGCAGTACTTC. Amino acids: CAWSQDLYEQYF.

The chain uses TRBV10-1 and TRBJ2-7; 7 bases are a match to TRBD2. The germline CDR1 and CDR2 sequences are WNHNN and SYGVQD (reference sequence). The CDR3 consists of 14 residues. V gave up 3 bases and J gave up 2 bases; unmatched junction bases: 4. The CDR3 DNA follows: TGCGCCAGCAGTGACGGGAGCGGGGCCTACGAGCAGTACTTC. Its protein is CASSDGSGAYEQYF.